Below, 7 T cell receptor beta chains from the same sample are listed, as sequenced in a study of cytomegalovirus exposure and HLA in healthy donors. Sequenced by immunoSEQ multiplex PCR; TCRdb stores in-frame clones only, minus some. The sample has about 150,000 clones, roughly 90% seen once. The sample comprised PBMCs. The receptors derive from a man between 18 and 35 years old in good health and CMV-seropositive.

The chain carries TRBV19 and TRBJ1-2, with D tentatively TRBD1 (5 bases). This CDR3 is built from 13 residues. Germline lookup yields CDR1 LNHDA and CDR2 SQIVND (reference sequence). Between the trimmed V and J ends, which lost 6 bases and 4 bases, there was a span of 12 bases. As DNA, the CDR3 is TGTGCCAGTAGCCAGCGGGGCCGCTATGGCTACACCTTC. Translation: CASSQRGRYGYTF.

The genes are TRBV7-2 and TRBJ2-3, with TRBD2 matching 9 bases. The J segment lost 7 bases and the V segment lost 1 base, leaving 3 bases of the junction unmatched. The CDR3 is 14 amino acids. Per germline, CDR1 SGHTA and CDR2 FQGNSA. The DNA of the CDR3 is TGTGCCAGCAGCTTAGTTGCGGGGGGGAATACGCAGTATTTT. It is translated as CASSLVAGGNTQYF.

The CDR3 DNA reads as TGTGCCAGCGGTAGCAATCAGCCCCAGCATTTT. As protein: CASGSNQPQHF. The chain employs TRBV19 and TRBJ1-5, with D hard to call. Per the germline V gene, CDR1 is LNHDA and CDR2 is SQIVND (reference sequence). V was cut by 9 bases and J by 0 bases, with 3 bases left in between. CDR3 size: 11 residues.

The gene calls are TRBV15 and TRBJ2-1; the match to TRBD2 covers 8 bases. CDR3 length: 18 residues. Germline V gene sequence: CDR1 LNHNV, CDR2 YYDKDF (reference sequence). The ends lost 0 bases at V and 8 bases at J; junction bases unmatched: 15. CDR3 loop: CATSRDKSGLGRGYEQFF. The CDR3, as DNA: TGTGCCACCAGCAGAGATAAATCGGGACTAGGGAGAGGGTATGAGCAGTTCTTC.

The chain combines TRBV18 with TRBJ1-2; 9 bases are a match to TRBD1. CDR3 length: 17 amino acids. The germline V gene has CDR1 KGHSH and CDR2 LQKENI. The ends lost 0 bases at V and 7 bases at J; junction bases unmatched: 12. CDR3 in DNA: TGTGCCAGCTCACCACCATTATACCCGGGACAGGGAACTGGCTACACCTTC. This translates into CASSPPLYPGQGTGYTF. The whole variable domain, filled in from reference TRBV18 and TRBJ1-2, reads NAGVMQNPRHLVRRRGQEARLRCSPMKGHSHVYWYRQLPEEGLKFMVYLQKENIIDESGMPKERFSAEFPKEGPSILRIQQVVRGDSAAYFCASSPPLYPGQGTGYTFGSGTRLTVV.

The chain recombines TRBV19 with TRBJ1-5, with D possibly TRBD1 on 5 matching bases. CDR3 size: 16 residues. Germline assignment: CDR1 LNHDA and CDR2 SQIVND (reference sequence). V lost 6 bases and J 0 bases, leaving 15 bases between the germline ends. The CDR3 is CASRPPGLNSNQPQHF. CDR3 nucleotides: TGTGCCAGTAGACCTCCGGGACTCAATAGCAATCAGCCCCAGCATTTT.

Written as DNA, the CDR3 is TGTGCCAACAACGCAGGGGGACTAGCGGTGTTGCAATACGAGCAGTACTTC. Residues: CANNAGGLAVLQYEQYF. The chain carries TRBV2 and TRBJ2-7; 11 bases fit TRBD2. The CDR3 runs 17 residues. Germline-derived CDR1 and CDR2 are SNHLY and FYNNEI. Trimming at V came to 10 bases and at J to 4 bases, leaving 18 bases not matched to a gene.